This TCR beta chain was identified in a study of T cell responses to AZD1222 COVID-19 vaccine. In regard to this clone: Its antigen is unknown. Mismatch with germline at one junction end may stem from a read error.

CDR3 length: 19 residues. Per the germline V gene, CDR1 is SSHAT and CDR2 is FNYEAQ (reference sequence). Study results and caveats: Spike was spanned by vaccine-associated CD4 TCRs, with dominance at 160-218 and 743-854.

Clones were read by immunoSEQ multiplex PCR, and TCRdb kept only the in-frame ones, dropping some. The sample consists of about 56,000 clones, 80% to 90% of them appearing once. The rearrangement links TRBV7-7 to TRBJ1-3, with D possibly TRBD1 on 5 matching bases. Sequenced material: peripheral blood, taken 28 days after the second AZD1222 dose. This sequence was found in an adult who received the AZD1222 COVID-19 vaccine. Written as DNA, the CDR3 is TGTGCTAGCAACATAGAGGCAGGGAGCCCTAAGCACTCTGGAAACACCATATATTTT. Encoded protein: CASNIEAGSPKHSGNTIYF.